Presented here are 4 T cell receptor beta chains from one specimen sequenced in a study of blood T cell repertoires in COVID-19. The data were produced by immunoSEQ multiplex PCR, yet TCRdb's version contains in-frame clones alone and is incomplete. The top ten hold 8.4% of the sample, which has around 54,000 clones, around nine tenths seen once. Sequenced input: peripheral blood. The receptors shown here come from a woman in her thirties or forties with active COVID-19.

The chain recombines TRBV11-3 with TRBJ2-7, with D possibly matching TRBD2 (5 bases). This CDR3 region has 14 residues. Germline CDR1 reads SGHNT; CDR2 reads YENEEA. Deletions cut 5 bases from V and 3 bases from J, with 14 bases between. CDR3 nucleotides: TGTGCCAGCAGCCCTACCAGTGGAGGCTACGAGCAGTACTTC. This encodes CASSPTSGGYEQYF.

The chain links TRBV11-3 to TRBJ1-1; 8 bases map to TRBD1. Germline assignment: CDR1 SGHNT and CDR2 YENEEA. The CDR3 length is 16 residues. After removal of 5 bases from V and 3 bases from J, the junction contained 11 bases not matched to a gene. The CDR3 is CASSTRTGISDTEAFF. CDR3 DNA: TGTGCCAGCAGCACGCGGACAGGGATTTCGGACACTGAAGCTTTCTTT.

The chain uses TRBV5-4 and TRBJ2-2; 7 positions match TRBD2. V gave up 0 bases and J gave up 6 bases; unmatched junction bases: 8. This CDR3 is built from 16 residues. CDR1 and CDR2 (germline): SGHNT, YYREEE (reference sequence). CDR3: CASSLGVGEGPGELFF. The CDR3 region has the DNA TGTGCCAGCAGCTTGGGAGTAGGGGAGGGCCCCGGGGAGCTGTTTTTT.

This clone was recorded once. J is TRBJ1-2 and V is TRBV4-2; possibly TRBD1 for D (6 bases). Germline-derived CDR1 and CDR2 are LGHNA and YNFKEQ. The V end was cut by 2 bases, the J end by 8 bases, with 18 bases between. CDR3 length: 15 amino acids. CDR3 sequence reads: CASSQSPGTGWGYTF. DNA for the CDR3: TGTGCCAGCAGCCAATCACCAGGTACAGGGTGGGGCTACACCTTC.